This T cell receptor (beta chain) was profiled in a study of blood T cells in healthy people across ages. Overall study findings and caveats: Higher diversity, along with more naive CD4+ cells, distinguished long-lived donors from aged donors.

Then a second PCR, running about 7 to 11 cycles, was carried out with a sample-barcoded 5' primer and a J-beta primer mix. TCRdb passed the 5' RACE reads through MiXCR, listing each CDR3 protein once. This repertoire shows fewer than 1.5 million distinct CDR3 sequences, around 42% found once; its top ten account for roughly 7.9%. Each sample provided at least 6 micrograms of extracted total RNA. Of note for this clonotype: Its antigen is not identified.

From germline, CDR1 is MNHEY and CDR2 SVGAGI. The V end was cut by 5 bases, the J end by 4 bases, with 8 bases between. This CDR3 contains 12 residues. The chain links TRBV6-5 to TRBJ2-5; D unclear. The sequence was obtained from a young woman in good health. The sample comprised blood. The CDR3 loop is CASSAAGETQYF. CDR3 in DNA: TGTGCCAGCAGTGCAGCCGGAGAGACCCAGTACTTC.